This section outlines one T cell receptor (beta chain) sequence together with its context. It has no known antigen specificity. No much larger clonotype is one base removed from it; base qualities were not supplied. From its cysteine to its phenylalanine, the CDR3 spans 14 amino acids. This entry keeps only the CDR3 DNA: 42 bases, framed from base 1. The germline V gene provides CDR1 SGHRS and CDR2 YFSETQ. Unmatched junction bases come to 3, with V trimmed by 4 bases and J by 0 bases. Whole blood was collected in K2EDTA tubes by collaborating institutions according to the institutions' own protocols. Collaborator samples were shipped for TCRbeta analysis as frozen whole blood, isolated PBMCs, or DNA extracted from either sample type. TCRbeta CDR3 regions were amplified from genomic DNA using the immunoSEQ Assay, a bias-controlled multiplex PCR. Under the source paper's analysis protocol: Within the assay, amplification of reference gene primers was used to estimate how many nucleated cells each sample contained. To quantify the absolute abundance of each unique TCRbeta CDR3 rearrangement, sequence reads were collapsed and filtered. For each sample, productive Simpson clonality was calculated by taking the square root of Simpson's diversity index across productive rearrangements. Drawn from immuneACCESS, this table holds only the in-frame rearrangements with V and J called that TCRdb kept. Clones are partly lost; checked studies trace under half to an unresolved V gene and leave the rest unexplained. V and J calls and clone size are copied from that table; D and trimming were computed from the DNA. This sample has more than 65,000 clones in its table, and 65% to 90% of those were observed once. The ten largest make up under 25% of the sample.

This record comes from a study of blood T cell repertoires in COVID-19 (dated by TCRdb to the early 2020s). As for the study more broadly: Samples from collaborators originated in the United States, Italy and Spain and spanned both the acute and convalescent phases of COVID-19. The prospective study material was composed of cDNA or gDNA derived from T cells, B-cell-depleted T cells, or PBMCs. Subjects who had been exposed to COVID-19, were actively infected with it, or had recovered from it provided the deeply sampled blood TCRbeta repertoires that made up the dataset. The repertoires were released in a freely available public database intended as a resource for research on the immune response to SARS-CoV-2. Samples were obtained from the ongoing ImmuneRACE study (first 160 participants) and from some 1,300 subjects provided by 6 global collaborators. Nearly every sample came with metadata listing a de-identified subject ID, COVID-19 status, age in years and sex. Where available, HLA class I and class II types were obtained from metadata supplied by the sample provider rather than from assay-based typing.

Study-wide conclusions, independent of this receptor: How much clinical and demographic metadata was included differed by source and by participant, and the metadata was provided uncurated.

Sequencing was performed on peripheral blood. The source of this sequence is a woman aged 45-60 years with acute or convalescent COVID-19. Recombination connected TRBV5-1 to TRBJ1-1, with 7 bases aligning to TRBD1. Here the CDR3 is given as CASSVTGMNTEAFF. The nucleotide sequence is given as TGCGCCAGCAGCGTGACAGGGATGAACACTGAAGCTTTCTTT.